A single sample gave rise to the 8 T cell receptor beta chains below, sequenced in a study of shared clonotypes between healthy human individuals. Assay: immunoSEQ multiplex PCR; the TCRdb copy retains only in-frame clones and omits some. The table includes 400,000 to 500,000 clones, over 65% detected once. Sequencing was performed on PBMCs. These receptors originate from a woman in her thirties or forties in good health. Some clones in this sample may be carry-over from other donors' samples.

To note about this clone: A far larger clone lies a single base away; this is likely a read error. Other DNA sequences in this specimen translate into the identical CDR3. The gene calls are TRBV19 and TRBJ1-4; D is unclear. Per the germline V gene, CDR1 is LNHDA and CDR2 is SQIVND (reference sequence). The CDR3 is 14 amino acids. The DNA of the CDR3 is TGCGCCAGTGCCGCTCGGGGAGGGTTCGGAAAACTGTTTTTT. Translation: CASAARGGFGKLFF.

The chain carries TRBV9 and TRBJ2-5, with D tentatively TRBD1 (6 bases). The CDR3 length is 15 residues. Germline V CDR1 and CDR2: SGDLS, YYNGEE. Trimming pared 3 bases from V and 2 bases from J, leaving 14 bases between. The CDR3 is CASSGPQGGQETQYF. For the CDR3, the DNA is TGTGCCAGCAGCGGCCCTCAAGGGGGTCAAGAGACCCAGTACTTC.

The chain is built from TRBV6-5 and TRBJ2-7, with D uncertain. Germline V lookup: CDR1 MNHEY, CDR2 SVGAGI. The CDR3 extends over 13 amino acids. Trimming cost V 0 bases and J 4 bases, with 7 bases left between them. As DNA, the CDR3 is TGTGCCAGCAGTTACTCCGCTAGGTACGAGCAGTACTTC. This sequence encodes CASSYSARYEQYF.

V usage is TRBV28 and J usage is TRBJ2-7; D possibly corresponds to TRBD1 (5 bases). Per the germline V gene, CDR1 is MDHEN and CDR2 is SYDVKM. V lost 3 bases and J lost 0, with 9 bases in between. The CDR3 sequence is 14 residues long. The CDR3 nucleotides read TGTGCCAGCAGTTTGGGCAGGGCCTCCTACGAGCAGTACTTC. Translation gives CASSLGRASYEQYF.

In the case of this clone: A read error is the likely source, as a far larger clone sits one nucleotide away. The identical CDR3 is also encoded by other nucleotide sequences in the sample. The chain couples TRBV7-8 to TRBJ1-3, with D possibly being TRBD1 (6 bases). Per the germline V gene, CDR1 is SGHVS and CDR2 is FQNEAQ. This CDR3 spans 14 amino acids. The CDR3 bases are TGTGCCAGCAGCGCGAGGTTAGTAAAGGGGGAGTTACATTTT. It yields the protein CASSARLVKGELHF. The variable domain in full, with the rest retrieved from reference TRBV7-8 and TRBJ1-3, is GAGVSQSPRYKVAKRGQDVALRCDPISGHVSLFWYQQALGQGPEFLTYFQNEAQLDKSGLPSDRFFAERPEGSVSTLKIQRTQQEDSAVYLCASSARLVKGELHFGEGSWLTVV.

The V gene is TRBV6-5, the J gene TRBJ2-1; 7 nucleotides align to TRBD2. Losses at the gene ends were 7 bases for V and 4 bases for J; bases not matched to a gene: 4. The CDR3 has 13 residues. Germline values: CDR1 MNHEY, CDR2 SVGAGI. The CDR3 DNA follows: TGTGCCAGCAATAGGGGAGGGTACAATGAGCAGTTCTTC. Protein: CASNRGGYNEQFF.

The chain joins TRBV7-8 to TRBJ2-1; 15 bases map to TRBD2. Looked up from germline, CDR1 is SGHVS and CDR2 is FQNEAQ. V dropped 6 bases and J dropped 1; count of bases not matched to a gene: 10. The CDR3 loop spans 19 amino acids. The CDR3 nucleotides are TGTGCCAGCAGACCCCGGACTAGCGGGAGGGCCAAGTCCTACAATGAGCAGTTCTTC. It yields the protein CASRPRTSGRAKSYNEQFF. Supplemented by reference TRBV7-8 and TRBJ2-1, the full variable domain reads GAGVSQSPRYKVAKRGQDVALRCDPISGHVSLFWYQQALGQGPEFLTYFQNEAQLDKSGLPSDRFFAERPEGSVSTLKIQRTQQEDSAVYLCASRPRTSGRAKSYNEQFFGPGTRLTVL.

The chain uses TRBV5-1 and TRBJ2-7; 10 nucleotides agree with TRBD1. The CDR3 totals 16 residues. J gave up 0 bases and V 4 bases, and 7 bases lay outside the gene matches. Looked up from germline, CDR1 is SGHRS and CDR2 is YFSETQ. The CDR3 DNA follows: TGCGCCAGCAGCGCAACGACAGGGGGCGGCTCCTACGAGCAGTACTTC. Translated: CASSATTGGGSYEQYF.